The T cell receptor (beta chain) under discussion was sequenced for a study of tumor and adjacent non-tumor tissue in lung cancer. Turning to the study itself: There were approximately twelve adenocarcinoma, 2 squamous cell carcinoma and 1 small cell lung cancer cases. Aged about 30 to 76 years, patients included roughly ten men and roughly 5 women with stage I to III disease.

To note about this clonotype: Its antigen is undetermined.

Germline V gene sequence: CDR1 MNHEY, CDR2 SVGAGI. Trimming pared 4 bases from V and 9 bases from J, leaving 27 bases between. This CDR3 is built from 17 residues. Three rounds of nested PCR, following a modified ARM-PCR protocol, produced the TCRbeta library. TCRdb passed the multiplex PCR reads through MiXCR, listing each CDR3 protein once. The sample lists fewer than 100,000 distinct CDR3 sequences; 80% to 90% were seen once. This sample's RNA came from whole unsorted tissue. Distant lung tissue was collected more than 3 cm away from the tumor edge. Chemotherapy-naive patients with new lung cancer underwent thoracic surgery in China, August–late 2014. Study-level findings and limits: Normal lung showed higher cumulative top 100 clone frequency than tumor.

Sequencing was carried out using distant non-tumor lung tissue. This clonotype was sampled from a man aged 55-75 years with non-small cell lung cancer. The V and J genes are TRBV6-5 and TRBJ1-2; D call uncertain. CDR3 loop: CASSSHGRRATNYCYTF. CDR3 DNA sequence: TGTGCCAGCAGTTCACATGGACGGAGAGCGACTAATTATTGCTACACCTTC.